The present TCR beta chain was sequenced within a study of T-cell memory formation after mild COVID-19. TCRdb analysed the 5' RACE reads with MiXCR anew, one entry per CDR3 protein. The sample carries hundreds of thousands of distinct CDR3 sequences, 20% to 30% recorded once. V lost 2 bases and J 2 bases, leaving 15 bases between the germline ends. The CDR3 runs 16 residues. Per the germline V gene, CDR1 is SGHRS and CDR2 is YFSETQ. The sequence was collected from an adult woman who had mild COVID-19 (a few samples of this study predate the infection). Cell type and time point are not known. Sequenced sample: PBMCs or a T cell subset sorted from them (not recorded which). The genes are TRBV5-1 and TRBJ2-3, with D possibly matching TRBD1 (6 bases). CDR3 DNA sequence: TGCGCCAGCAGCTTACTCCCAGGGGACCCCACAGATACGCAGTATTTT. Protein: CASSLLPGDPTDTQYF.